This T cell receptor (beta chain) emerged from a study of T-cell memory formation after mild COVID-19. Study-wide points: Cross-reactive memory seemingly joined, as some responding clones were found in pre-infection memory.

A word on this clonotype: Its specificity is not known.

MiXCR was run by TCRdb on the 5' RACE reads, yielding one entry per CDR3 protein. Of around 340,000 distinct CDR3 sequences listed, around 13% are singletons. The V end was cut by 1 base, the J end by 7 bases, with 11 bases between. This CDR3 is built from 14 residues. Germline-derived CDR1 and CDR2 are SGHRS and YFSETQ. The TCR originated in a young man who had mild COVID-19 (a few samples of this study predate the infection). Cell type and time point are not known. V gene TRBV5-1 combines with J gene TRBJ2-2; unclear D gene. The sequenced sample consisted of PBMCs or a T cell subset sorted from them (not recorded which). Here the CDR3 reads CASSLIPDDGELFF. The CDR3 nucleotides are TGCGCCAGCAGCTTGATTCCCGACGACGGGGAGCTGTTTTTT.